This entry lists 17 T cell receptor beta chains sequenced from one sample in a study of breast tumors, draining lymph nodes, adjacent tissues. Samples came from axillary lymph nodes draining the breast cancer. TCRdb redid the calling of the multiplex PCR reads with MiXCR, one entry per CDR3 protein. The data show approximately 200,000 distinct CDR3 sequences, with roughly 31% seen just once and more than 4% held by the top ten. Sequenced input: axillary lymph node tissue. The receptor set was obtained from a female donor with breast cancer. Some clones in this sample may be carry-over from other donors' samples.

This clonotype was picked up a small number of times. The chain couples TRBV2 to TRBJ1-1; a weak D match, TRBD1 (5 bases). Germline-derived CDR1 and CDR2 are SNHLY and FYNNEI. CDR3 length: 13 residues. Trimming shortened V by 3 bases and J by 5 bases, and 10 bases separated the two germline ends. CDR3 sequence reads: CASSEEGVTEAFF. Written as DNA, the CDR3 is TGTGCCAGCAGTGAGGAAGGGGTGACTGAAGCTTTCTTT.

This clonotype came up a few times. The genes are TRBV6-5 and TRBJ2-3; D uncertain. The CDR3 length is 14 residues. V was pared by 0 bases and J by 0 bases, with 4 bases between. Germline V gene data show CDR1 as MNHEY and CDR2 as SVGAGI. The CDR3 loop reads CASSYSLSTDTQYF. The CDR3 DNA follows: TGTGCCAGCAGTTACTCGCTTAGCACAGATACGCAGTATTTT.

This clonotype came up many times. CDR3 sequence reads: CSASWPSTNTDTQYF. The CDR3 nucleotides are TGCAGTGCTAGCTGGCCTTCCACCAACACAGATACGCAGTATTTT. The rearrangement joins TRBV20-1 to TRBJ2-3; D is ambiguous. Trimming stripped 3 bases from V and 2 bases from J, with 15 bases between. The CDR3 loop spans 15 amino acids. The germline gives CDR1 DFQATT, CDR2 SNEGSKA (reference sequence).

The table lists this clonotype with a count of one. This rearrangement joins TRBV5-1 to TRBJ2-7, with D unclear. Trimming took 5 bases from V and 7 from J, leaving 16 bases between them. The CDR3 consists of 13 residues. Germline CDR1 is SGHRS and CDR2 is YFSETQ. The chain's CDR3 is CASRVGDGREQYF. CDR3 nucleotide sequence: TGCGCCAGCAGAGTCGGAGACGGCCGGGAGCAGTACTTC.

In its sample, this clonotype was seen many times. The chain has TRBV4-3 and TRBJ1-4; possibly TRBD1 for D (6 bases). CDR1 and CDR2 from the germline V gene are LGHNA and YSLEER. The CDR3 is made up of 17 amino acids. Trimming left V 0 bases short and J 8 bases short, with 19 bases between. CDR3 coding DNA: TGCGCCAGCAGCCAAGATCAGAGGCACAGGGCTGGGGAAAAACTGTTTTTT. Amino acid sequence: CASSQDQRHRAGEKLFF.

The CDR3 region is CASSVGELFF. The CDR3 coding sequence is TGTGCCAGCAGCGTCGGGGAGCTGTTTTTT. This sequence joins TRBV7-9 and TRBJ2-2; D unclear. V lost 5 bases to trimming and J lost 7 bases, with 2 bases between them. The CDR3 runs to 10 residues. Germline-derived CDR1 and CDR2 are SEHNR and FQNEAQ (reference sequence).

The rearrangement links TRBV7-8 to TRBJ1-4; D might be TRBD1 (5 bases). The length of the CDR3 is 14 residues. Germline V CDR1 and CDR2: SGHVS, FQNEAQ. V dropped 6 bases and J dropped 8 bases, with 16 bases sitting between them. CDR3 sequence (DNA): TGTGCCAGCAGGCCAGGTTTTAAGGGGGAAAAACTGTTTTTT. Translated, it gives CASRPGFKGEKLFF.

This clonotype has a handful of counts. Since a much larger clone is just one base distant, this may be a read error. This chain links TRBV20-1 with TRBJ2-7; 10 nucleotides match TRBD2. Germline V gene lookup returns CDR1 DFQATT and CDR2 SNEGSKA (reference sequence). V trimming: 4 bases; J trimming: 9 bases; junction bases outside the gene matches: 9. The CDR3 length is 13 residues. CDR3 in amino acids: CSAMTSGPHAQYF. For the CDR3, the DNA is TGCAGTGCTATGACTAGCGGGCCCCACGCGCAGTACTTC.

This clonotype was counted ten times or more. The rearrangement joins TRBV19 to TRBJ2-3; TRBD2 matches at 15 bases. Germline CDR1 reads LNHDA; CDR2 reads SQIVND (reference sequence). The CDR3 runs 17 residues. The V and J ends lost 5 bases and 1 base, in that order; junction bases with no gene match: 4. As DNA, the CDR3 is TGTGCCAGTAGTCCGAGGACTAGCGGGAGGGGCACAGATACGCAGTATTTT. Translating it yields CASSPRTSGRGTDTQYF.

CDR3 amino acids: CASSETGTGSYEQYF. CDR3 in DNA: TGCGCCAGCAGTGAGACAGGGACAGGCTCCTACGAGCAGTACTTC. This chain links TRBV10-2 with TRBJ2-7; 8 nucleotides agree with TRBD1. CDR1 and CDR2 from the germline V gene are WSHSY and SAAADI. V lost 2 bases to trimming and J lost 0 bases; unmatched junction nucleotides: 3. CDR3 length equals 15 residues.

This clonotype was seen a handful of times. V gene TRBV9 combines with J gene TRBJ1-4, with D possibly TRBD1 on 6 matching bases. Germline assignment: CDR1 SGDLS and CDR2 YYNGEE. Trimming removed 2 bases at V and 4 bases at J, with 12 bases between. This CDR3 has 15 residues. As DNA, the CDR3 is TGTGCCAGCAGCGTTTTGGCAGGGGATAATGAAAAACTGTTTTTT. Translating it yields CASSVLAGDNEKLFF.

This clonotype has a count of ten or more. The chain joins TRBV28 to TRBJ1-4, with 8 bases matching TRBD1. The CDR3 length is 15 residues. CDR1 and CDR2 (germline): MDHEN, SYDVKM. The ends lost 5 bases at V and 16 bases at J; junction bases unmatched: 18. As DNA, the CDR3 is TGTGCCAGCAGTGCGACCGGGACAGGCCTTTTCTCGGGGTTTTTT. Amino acids: CASSATGTGLFSGFF. Combining the CDR3 with reference TRBV28 and TRBJ1-4 gives the whole variable domain DVKVTQSSRYLVKRTGEKVFLECVQDMDHENMFWYRQDPGLGLRLIYFSYDVKMKEKGDIPEGYSVSREKKERFSLILESASTNQTSMYLCASSATGTGLFSGFFGSGTQLSVL.

On this clonotype itself: A clone one base away is much larger, so this may be a read error. This chain links TRBV6-6 with TRBJ2-5; 12 bases map to TRBD2. The CDR3 sequence is 17 residues long. The V segment lost 8 bases and the J segment 5 bases; nucleotides outside the gene matches: 15. CDR1 is MNHNY, CDR2 SVGAGI, per germline (reference sequence). CDR3 coding DNA: TGTGCCAGCGGTTTGAGGACTAGCGGGGTCTTTGGGGAGACCCAGTACTTC. Its protein product is CASGLRTSGVFGETQYF.

This clonotype came up many times. The chain couples TRBV2 to TRBJ1-3, with no clear D. The CDR3 consists of 15 residues. V lost 4 bases and J 0 bases, leaving 10 bases between the germline ends. The germline V gene has CDR1 SNHLY and CDR2 FYNNEI. The CDR3: CASSVSAYSGNTIYF. CDR3 nucleotides: TGTGCCAGCAGTGTGTCGGCTTACTCTGGAAACACCATATATTTT.

The sample holds a few counts of this clonotype. The V gene is TRBV20-1, the J gene TRBJ1-4; tentative D call: TRBD1 (6 bases). V was clipped by 0 bases and J by 5 bases, with 16 bases between them. Looked up from germline, CDR1 is DFQATT and CDR2 is SNEGSKA (reference sequence). CDR3 length: 16 residues. DNA of the CDR3: TGCAGTGCTAGAGAACATCGTGGGGGCTTAAATGAAAAACTGTTTTTT. Translation: CSAREHRGGLNEKLFF.

This chain links TRBV7-9 with TRBJ2-5; D possibly matches TRBD1 or TRBD2 (6 bases each). V was pared by 5 bases and J by 7 bases, with 17 bases between. The CDR3 covers 14 residues. The germline V gene has CDR1 SEHNR and CDR2 FQNEAQ (reference sequence). CDR3 nucleotide sequence: TGTGCCAGCAGCCAAGGGGGACTTACAGGGACCCAGTACTTC. Protein: CASSQGGLTGTQYF. Full variable domain (outside the CDR3, taken from reference TRBV7-9 and TRBJ2-5): DTGVSQNPRHKITKRGQNVTFRCDPISEHNRLYWYRQTLGQGPEFLTYFQNEAQLEKSRLLSDRFSAERPKGSFSTLEIQRTEQGDSAMYLCASSQGGLTGTQYFGPGTRLLVL.

This clonotype has ten or more counts. V usage is TRBV11-2 and J usage is TRBJ2-1; D is unresolved. The CDR3 contains 13 residues. V was shortened by 4 bases and J by 7 bases, with 11 bases between the two germline ends. Germline loops: CDR1 SGHAT, CDR2 FQNNGV. CDR3 region: CASSSYVANEQFF. The CDR3 DNA reads TGTGCCAGCAGCTCGTACGTGGCGAATGAGCAGTTCTTC.